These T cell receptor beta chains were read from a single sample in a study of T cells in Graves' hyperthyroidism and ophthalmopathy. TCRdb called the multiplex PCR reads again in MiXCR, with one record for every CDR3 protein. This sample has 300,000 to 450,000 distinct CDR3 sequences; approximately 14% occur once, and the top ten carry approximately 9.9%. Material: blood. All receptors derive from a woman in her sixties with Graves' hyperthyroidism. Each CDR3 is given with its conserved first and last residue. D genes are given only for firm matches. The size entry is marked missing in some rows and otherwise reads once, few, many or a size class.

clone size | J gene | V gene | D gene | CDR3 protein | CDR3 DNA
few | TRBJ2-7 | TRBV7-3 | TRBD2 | CASSTRTSGRPYEQYF | TGTGCCAGCAGCACGCGGACTAGCGGGAGACCCTACGAGCAGTACTTC
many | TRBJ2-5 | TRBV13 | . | CASSTPGAETQYF | TGTGCCAGCAGCACCCCCGGAGCTGAGACCCAGTACTTC
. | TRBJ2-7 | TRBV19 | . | CASSIGQFAYEQYF | TGTGCCAGTAGTATAGGTCAGTTTGCCTACGAGCAGTACTTC
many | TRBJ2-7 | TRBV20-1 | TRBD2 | CSVRRLAGSYEQYF | TGCAGTGTTAGGAGACTAGCGGGCTCCTACGAGCAGTACTTC
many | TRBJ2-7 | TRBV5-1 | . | CASSYGPGNTYEQYF | TGCGCCAGCAGCTATGGCCCCGGGAACACCTACGAGCAGTACTTC
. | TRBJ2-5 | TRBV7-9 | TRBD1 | CATSLDRGLETQYF | TGTGCCACCAGCTTGGACAGGGGGCTAGAGACCCAGTACTTC
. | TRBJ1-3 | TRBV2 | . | CASRGDGGRNTIYF | TGTGCCAGCAGGGGGGACGGAGGCCGAAACACCATATATTTT
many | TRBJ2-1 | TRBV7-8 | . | CASSLPLLAPTNYNEQFF | TGTGCCAGCAGCTTACCCTTACTAGCTCCCACGAATTACAATGAGCAGTTCTTC
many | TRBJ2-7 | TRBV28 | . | CASSLRLDFRSYEQYF | TGTGCCAGCAGTCTCCGCCTCGATTTCCGCTCCTACGAGCAGTACTTC
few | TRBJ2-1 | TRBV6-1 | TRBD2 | CASSPRIAGIYEQFF | TGTGCCAGCAGCCCTCGAATAGCGGGAATCTATGAGCAGTTCTTC
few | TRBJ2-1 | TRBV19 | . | CASSIKHFSYNEQFF | TGTGCCAGTAGTATAAAGCACTTCTCCTACAATGAGCAGTTCTTC
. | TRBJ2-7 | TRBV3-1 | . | CASSQDNPGEQYF | TGTGCCAGCAGCCAAGATAACCCGGGCGAGCAGTACTTC
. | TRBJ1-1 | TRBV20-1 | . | CSAPSQAPGAFF | TGCAGTGCCCCCTCACAGGCCCCTGGGGCTTTCTTT
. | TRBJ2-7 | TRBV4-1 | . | CASSLHPTGNTYEQYF | TGCGCCAGCAGCCTACACCCGACCGGGAACACCTACGAGCAGTACTTC
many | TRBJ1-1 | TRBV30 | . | CAWARGLNTEAFF | TGTGCCTGGGCGAGGGGGTTGAACACTGAAGCTTTCTTT
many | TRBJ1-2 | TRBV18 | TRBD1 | CASSSRDSANYGYTF | TGTGCCAGCTCAAGCCGGGACAGCGCTAACTATGGCTACACCTTC
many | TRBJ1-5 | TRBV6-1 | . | CASRVSNQPQHF | TGTGCCAGCAGGGTTAGCAATCAGCCCCAGCATTTT
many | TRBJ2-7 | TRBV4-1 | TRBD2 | CASSRGLAGVEQYF | TGCGCCAGCAGCCGGGGACTAGCGGGAGTCGAGCAGTACTTC
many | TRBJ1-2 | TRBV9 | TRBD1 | CASSPRTGEIYGYTF | TGTGCCAGCAGCCCACGGACAGGGGAGATCTATGGCTACACCTTC
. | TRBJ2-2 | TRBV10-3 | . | CAISRAASVNTGELFF | TGTGCCATCAGTCGAGCTGCTAGCGTGAACACCGGGGAGCTGTTTTTT
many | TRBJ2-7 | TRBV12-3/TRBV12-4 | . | CASSSTSRDLDEQYF | TGTGCCAGCAGTTCAACCAGTAGGGATCTCGACGAGCAGTACTTC
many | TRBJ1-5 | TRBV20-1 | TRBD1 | CSARDNRGNNQPQHF | TGCAGTGCTAGAGATAACAGGGGGAACAATCAGCCCCAGCATTTT
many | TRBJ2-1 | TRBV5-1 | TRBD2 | CASSQAGGIYNEQFF | TGCGCCAGCAGCCAAGCGGGAGGAATTTACAATGAGCAGTTCTTC
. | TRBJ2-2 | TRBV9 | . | CASSVVLTGELFF | TGTGCCAGCAGCGTAGTACTCACCGGGGAGCTGTTTTTT
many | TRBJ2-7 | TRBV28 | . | CASSSLSTGSYEQYF | TGTGCCAGCAGTTCCCTTTCGACGGGCTCCTACGAGCAGTACTTC
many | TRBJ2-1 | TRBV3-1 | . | CASSQDFPGDYNEQFF | TGTGCCAGCAGCCAAGATTTCCCAGGGGATTACAATGAGCAGTTCTTC
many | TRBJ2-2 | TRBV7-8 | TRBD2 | CASSSGTSGNTGELFF | TGTGCCAGCAGCTCCGGGACTAGCGGAAACACCGGGGAGCTGTTTTTT
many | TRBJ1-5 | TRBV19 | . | CASSIWTESNQPQHF | TGTGCCAGTAGTATCTGGACAGAAAGCAATCAGCCCCAGCATTTT
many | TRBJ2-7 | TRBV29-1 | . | CSVSGTESSYEQYF | TGCAGCGTTTCCGGGACGGAGAGCTCCTACGAGCAGTACTTC
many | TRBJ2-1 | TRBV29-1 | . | CSVEESSYNEQFF | TGCAGCGTTGAAGAGTCCAGCTACAATGAGCAGTTCTTC
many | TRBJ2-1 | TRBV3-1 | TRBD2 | CASSRSGGSYNEQFF | TGTGCCAGCAGCCGTAGCGGGGGGTCCTACAATGAGCAGTTCTTC
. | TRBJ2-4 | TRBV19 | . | CASSIGGGISKNIQYF | TGTGCCAGTAGTATAGGGGGCGGGATAAGCAAAAACATTCAGTACTTC
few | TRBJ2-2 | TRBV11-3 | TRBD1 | CASSLVGLGRGPNTGELFF | TGTGCCAGCAGCTTAGTAGGCCTGGGCAGGGGGCCCAACACCGGGGAGCTGTTTTTT
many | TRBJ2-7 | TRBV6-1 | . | CASKGSGPYEQYF | TGTGCCAGCAAGGGCAGCGGCCCCTACGAGCAGTACTTC
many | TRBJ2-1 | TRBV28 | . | CASSAVGSNNEQFF | TGTGCCAGCAGCGCCGTCGGCTCTAACAATGAGCAGTTCTTC
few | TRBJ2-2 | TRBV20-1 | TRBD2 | CSARIAGATLSGELFF | TGCAGTGCTAGAATAGCGGGAGCCACCTTGTCCGGGGAGCTGTTTTTT